This entry lists 4 T cell receptor beta chains sequenced from one sample in a study of control samples from healthy donors and cancer patients. TCRdb's copy holds only in-frame clones and misses some; the assay was immunoSEQ multiplex PCR. The table lists over 25,000 clones, 87% of them singletons. Sequencing used formalin-fixed, paraffin-embedded tissue. The source is a female donor with melanoma.

A single count supports this clone. Additional DNA sequences in this sample encode the identical CDR3. The chain is built from TRBV18 and TRBJ2-7; possibly TRBD2 for D (5 bases). The V end was cut by 2 bases, the J end by 4 bases, with 6 bases between. This CDR3 has 12 amino acids. Germline V lookup: CDR1 KGHSH, CDR2 LQKENI. CDR3: CASSPTGYEQYF. CDR3 coding DNA: TGTGCCAGCTCACCAACGGGATACGAGCAGTACTTC.

The chain carries TRBV4-3 and TRBJ1-6; 7 nucleotides line up with TRBD1. The CDR3 sequence is 20 residues long. Per the germline V gene, CDR1 is LGHNA and CDR2 is YSLEER. The V and J ends lost 1 base and 2 bases, in that order; junction bases with no gene match: 14. The CDR3 spells CASSQAGIGDRSTYNSPLHF. In DNA form, the CDR3 reads TGCGCCAGCAGCCAAGCGGGAATTGGGGACAGAAGTACCTATAATTCACCCCTCCACTTT.

The chain is built from TRBV6-5 and TRBJ2-7, with TRBD1 matching over 7 bases. The J segment lost 2 bases and the V segment lost 7 bases, leaving 5 bases of the junction unmatched. This CDR3 has 13 residues. Germline CDR1 is MNHEY and CDR2 is SVGAGI. CDR3 bases: TGTGCCAGCACTAAAGACAGGGCCTACGAGCAGTACTTC. Encoded protein: CASTKDRAYEQYF.

The V call is TRBV4-1, the J call TRBJ2-1; D is ambiguous. CDR3 length: 16 amino acids. CDR1 is MGHRA and CDR2 is YSYEKL in the germline V gene. Between the trimmed V and J ends, which lost 4 bases and 1 base, there was a span of 14 bases. Written as DNA, the CDR3 is TGCGCCAGCAGCCCTCTGGCGGTTAATTCCTACAATGAGCAGTTCTTC. Translated: CASSPLAVNSYNEQFF.